This paragraph reports one T cell receptor beta chain. The antigen remains undetermined. Uncultured naive and memory CD4+ T cells supplied DNA for deep TCR-beta sequencing. Assay: immunoSEQ multiplex PCR; the TCRdb copy retains only in-frame clones and omits some. This table has roughly 61,000 clones, just over 85% appearing once. The sample belongs to a study of CD4 T cells in relation to SARS-CoV-2 and coronaviruses. Study-level findings and limits: Samples before the pandemic and after infection were not matched within any donor. About 65% of donors had memory CD4+ clonotypes crossrecognizing SARS-CoV-2 and common cold coronavirus spike. Crossreactive clones expanded significantly less to SARS-CoV-2 than monoreactive clones.

The CDR3 is made up of 16 amino acids. Before the COVID-19 pandemic, during about 2010-2019, CD4+ T cells were taken from unexposed donors. The source is a human donor in good health. Input material: memory CD4+ T cells from PBMCs. V is TRBV7-5 and J is TRBJ2-7; TRBD2 is taken as the D call from the table, unchecked against the DNA. TRBV7-5 is classified as a pseudogene. The CDR3 nucleotides read TGTGTCAGAAGCACACCCGTCACATACCGAGGGCACGAGCAGTACTTC. It specifies CVRSTPVTYRGHEQYF.